The next 11 T cell receptor beta chains were all read from a single sample in a study of neurological immune-mediated disorders. Each CDR3 protein is one row after TCRdb ran MiXCR on the 5' RACE reads. The data hold 54,000 or so distinct CDR3 sequences, with around 3.6% observed a single time. Sequenced material: PBMCs. These receptors all come from a woman aged 30 to 39 with multiple sclerosis.

This clonotype was seen repeatedly, ten times or more. V gene TRBV3-1 combines with J gene TRBJ2-3; the D is unclear. The V gene lost 0 bases and the J gene lost 6 bases, with 7 bases spanning the gap. CDR1 is LGHDT, CDR2 YNNKEL, per germline (reference sequence). The CDR3 covers 13 residues. CDR3 protein: CASSQDLPDTQYF. The CDR3, as DNA: TGTGCCAGCAGCCAAGATCTACCCGATACGCAGTATTTT.

This clonotype appeared a few times. This may be a read error, as it is one base from a much larger clone. CDR3 loop: CSAPPAGKIGELFF. The CDR3 DNA reads as TGCAGTGCCCCCCCAGCGGGAAAAATCGGGGAGCTGTTTTTT. The chain carries TRBV20-1 and TRBJ2-2; 7 bases agree with TRBD2. The CDR3 runs 14 residues. V was pared by 6 bases and J by 7 bases, with 11 bases of the junction left unmatched. Germline V gene lookup returns CDR1 DFQATT and CDR2 SNEGSKA (reference sequence).

This clonotype occurred many times. The gene calls are TRBV15 and TRBJ2-7, with TRBD1 matching 8 bases. Germline V gene lookup returns CDR1 LNHNV and CDR2 YYDKDF (reference sequence). The CDR3 runs 15 residues. V shed 0 bases and J 7 bases; nucleotides not matched to a gene: 8. The CDR3 spells CATSRDRSRGLEQYF. The CDR3 bases are TGTGCCACCAGCAGAGATCGGAGCAGGGGGCTTGAGCAGTACTTC.

The J gene is TRBJ2-5, the V gene TRBV7-9; 11 bases map to TRBD2. CDR3 length: 16 residues. Germline V lookup: CDR1 SEHNR, CDR2 FQNEAQ (reference sequence). Trimming removed 8 bases from V and 1 base from J; junction bases left unmatched: 9. CDR3 nucleotide sequence: TGTGCCAGCGTAAATCTTAGCGGGAGGGCCCAAGAGACCCAGTACTTC. It specifies CASVNLSGRAQETQYF.

This clonotype was observed at least ten times. V is TRBV9 and J is TRBJ2-1; TRBD1 might be the D (6 bases). CDR3 length: 13 residues. The V end lost 2 bases, the J end lost 7 bases, and 10 bases lay between the germline ends. Germline lookup yields CDR1 SGDLS and CDR2 YYNGEE. The CDR3 is CASSVLGANEQFF. The DNA of the CDR3 is TGTGCCAGCAGCGTCCTGGGGGCGAATGAGCAGTTCTTC.

The sample holds many counts of this clonotype. The chain couples TRBV5-1 to TRBJ2-1; 8 positions agree with TRBD2. V lost 7 bases, J lost 7 bases, and 10 bases stayed unmatched. This CDR3 region has 14 residues. Germline V gives CDR1 SGHRS, CDR2 YFSETQ. CDR3 residues: CASGYGGVLNEQFF. Here the CDR3 DNA reads TGCGCCAGCGGCTACGGGGGGGTTCTTAATGAGCAGTTCTTC.

This clonotype has at least ten counts. The chain joins TRBV12-3 or TRBV12-4 to TRBJ2-1; possibly TRBD2 for D (6 bases). The CDR3 sequence is 14 residues long. Trimming took off 0 bases at V and 9 bases at J, with 12 bases between the two ends. The CDR3 protein is CASSLAVGRGEQFF. DNA for the CDR3: TGTGCCAGCAGTTTAGCCGTCGGGCGGGGTGAGCAGTTCTTC.

The sample holds many counts of this clonotype. The chain combines TRBV12-3 or TRBV12-4 with TRBJ1-2; the D is unclear. This CDR3 has 13 amino acids. V dropped 6 bases and J dropped 4 bases, with 12 bases sitting between them. The CDR3 sequence: CASRQDKSYGYTF. The CDR3 DNA reads TGTGCCAGCAGGCAGGATAAGTCCTATGGCTACACCTTC.

This clonotype has a count of ten or more. V usage is TRBV5-5 and J usage is TRBJ2-3; D gene unclear. Trimming stripped 1 base from V and 3 bases from J, with 12 bases between. CDR3 length equals 15 residues. CDR1 and CDR2 (germline): SGHKS, YYEKEE (reference sequence). DNA of the CDR3: TGTGCCAGCAGCTTGACTGTAACAGAAACAGATACGCAGTATTTT. Its protein product is CASSLTVTETDTQYF.

This clonotype came up many times. The J gene is TRBJ2-3, the V gene TRBV5-1, with D maybe TRBD2 (6 bases). V lost 6 bases to trimming and J lost 1 base, with 18 bases between them. The CDR3 is made up of 16 amino acids. From germline, CDR1 is SGHRS and CDR2 YFSETQ. The CDR3 nucleotides are TGCGCCAGCAATAGAGGCGGGGCTAGCGGCACAGATACGCAGTATTTT. As protein: CASNRGGASGTDTQYF.

As for this clonotype: This could be a read error, since a much larger clone is one nucleotide away. Likely a read error: the CDR3 ends without its conserved phenylalanine or tryptophan. The chain links TRBV6-6 to TRBJ2-4, with D hard to call. This CDR3 region has 14 residues. Trimming left V 0 bases short and J 2 bases short, with 5 bases between. The germline gives CDR1 MNHNY, CDR2 SVGAGI (reference sequence). The CDR3 DNA is TGTGCCAGCAGTTACTCGAGATCCAAAAACATTCAGTACTGC. This gives the protein CASSYSRSKNIQYC.